This paragraph reports one T cell receptor (beta chain). The antigen is unknown. The sample comes from a study of cytomegalovirus exposure and HLA in healthy donors. Study-wide results and caveats: It has been reported that TCR beta sequences accurately predicted the HLA-A and HLA-B alleles of most subjects.

With 60 Vbeta and 13 Jbeta primers, the PCR was carried out. Profiled with immunoSEQ multiplex PCR; TCRdb holds only in-frame clones, not every one. The data hold about 120,000 clones, with about 80% observed a single time. This CDR3 has 17 amino acids. Germline V gives CDR1 MNHEY, CDR2 SMNVEV (reference sequence). V was clipped by 10 bases and J by 2 bases, with 25 bases between them. Sequenced material: PBMCs. This sequence originates from a woman aged 55-69 years in good health and CMV-seropositive. The chain combines TRBV27 with TRBJ2-3; D is possibly TRBD2 (9 bases). The CDR3 coding sequence is TGTGCCACCAGGGGGCTAGCGGGACTTGGGAACACAGATACGCAGTATTTT. Protein: CATRGLAGLGNTDTQYF.